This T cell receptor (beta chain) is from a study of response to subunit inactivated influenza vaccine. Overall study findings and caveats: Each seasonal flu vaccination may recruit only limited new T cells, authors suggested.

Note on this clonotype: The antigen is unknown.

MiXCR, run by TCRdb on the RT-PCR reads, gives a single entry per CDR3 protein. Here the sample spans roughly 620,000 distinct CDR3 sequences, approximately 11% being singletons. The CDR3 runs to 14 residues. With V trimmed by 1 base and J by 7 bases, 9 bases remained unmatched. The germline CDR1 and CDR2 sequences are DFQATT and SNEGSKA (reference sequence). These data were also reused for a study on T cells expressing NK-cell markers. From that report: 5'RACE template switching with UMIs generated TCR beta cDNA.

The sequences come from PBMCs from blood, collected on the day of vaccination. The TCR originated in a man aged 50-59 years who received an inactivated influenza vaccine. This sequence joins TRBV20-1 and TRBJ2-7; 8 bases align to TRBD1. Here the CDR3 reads CSARVATGVLEQYF. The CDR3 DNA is TGCAGTGCTAGAGTGGCGACAGGGGTTTTAGAGCAGTACTTC.